This TCR beta chain was retrieved from a study of cytomegalovirus exposure and HLA in healthy donors. Study information: A data release that came early held roughly 80 million unique TCRs from HLA-typed donors. Of all 400 or so donors who were genotyped, roughly 81% belonged to the Caucasian-associated ancestry cluster.

Germline V gene lookup returns CDR1 SGHNT and CDR2 YYREEE (reference sequence). This CDR3 comprises 15 residues. V dropped 4 bases and J dropped 5; count of bases not matched to a gene: 9. Primers included in the PCR were 60 Vbeta and 13 Jbeta primers. Generated by immunoSEQ multiplex PCR, the TCRdb table keeps only in-frame clones and is missing some. The data hold fewer than 250,000 clones, with about 83% observed a single time. The gene calls are TRBV5-4 and TRBJ2-5; 9 nucleotides match TRBD2. The sequenced sample was PBMCs. The receptor's source is a man aged 40-49 years in good health and CMV-seronegative. CDR3 bases: TGTGCCAGCAGCACTGTGGGGACTAGCACCGAGACCCAGTACTTC. Amino acid sequence: CASSTVGTSTETQYF.